This TCR beta chain was identified during a study of blood T cells in healthy people across ages. Study summary: Capturing about one barcoded beta molecule per two T cells was achieved by template switching.

About this clonotype: The antigen is undetermined.

Findings and caveats of the study: Unsorted PBMC material precluded a definitive naive versus antigen-experienced comparison.

The use of a sample-barcoded 5' primer and a J-beta primer mix characterized a second PCR of about 7 to 12 cycles. The template-switch adaptor was a 5' adaptor with 12 random nucleotides. It tagged each cDNA molecule. One entry per CDR3 protein, called by TCRdb with MiXCR from the 5' RACE reads. The repertoire consists of 1.4 million to 1.5 million distinct CDR3 sequences, with around 42% occurring once and the leading ten covering roughly 7.7%. The V end lost 2 bases, the J end lost 5 bases, and 15 bases lay between the germline ends. This CDR3 region has 15 residues. Germline V gene data show CDR1 as MNHNY and CDR2 as SVGAGI (reference sequence).

The receptor was isolated from a woman aged 18-29 years in good health. The genes are TRBV6-6 and TRBJ1-1; possible D gene TRBD1, 5 bases. Input material: blood. CDR3 in DNA: TGTGCCAGCAGTTACCCGTGGGGGGGAGGAACTGAAGCTTTCTTT. It translates to CASSYPWGGGTEAFF.